This entry features one TCR beta chain sequence. This specimen belongs to a study of cytomegalovirus exposure and HLA in healthy donors. Use of 60 Vbeta and 13 Jbeta primers characterized the PCR. Libraries were prepared by immunoSEQ multiplex PCR; TCRdb keeps only in-frame clonotypes and omits some of them. The sample records approximately 160,000 clones, about 79% being singletons. Per the germline V gene, CDR1 is SQVTM and CDR2 is ANQGSEA. V dropped 6 bases and J dropped 0; count of bases not matched to a gene: 11. The CDR3 extends over 16 amino acids. The chain joins TRBV29-1 to TRBJ2-1, with 7 bases lining up with TRBD1. The origin of this receptor is a male donor in good health and CMV-seronegative. Sequenced: PBMCs. CDR3 amino acids: CSVGPGTATSYNEQFF. DNA for the CDR3: TGCAGCGTCGGGCCAGGGACAGCTACCTCCTACAATGAGCAGTTCTTC.